The next 32 T cell receptor beta chains were all read from a single sample in a study of identical twins. From the 5' RACE reads, TCRdb called clonotypes with MiXCR, one entry per CDR3 protein. The sample holds some 500,000 distinct CDR3 sequences, approximately 14% seen once. These sequences were also reported in another study, on yellow fever vaccine responses in identical twins.

Sequenced sample: CD4+ T cells sorted from blood. Receptor source: a young woman in good health.

This clonotype was recorded a few times. The chain employs TRBV24-1 and TRBJ2-2; 9 bases align to TRBD1. This CDR3 comprises 17 residues. The germline gives CDR1 KGHDR, CDR2 SFDVKD. Unmatched junction bases numbered 11, after V lost 4 bases and J lost 6 bases. This chain's CDR3 is CATSEPLPGQGAGELFF. The CDR3 DNA is TGTGCCACCAGTGAGCCACTTCCGGGACAGGGCGCCGGGGAGCTGTTTTTT.

DNA of the CDR3: TGCGCCAGCAGCCAAGGAGCCGGGGGAAGCTCCTACGAGCAGTACTTC. The encoded protein is CASSQGAGGSSYEQYF. V is TRBV4-3 and J is TRBJ2-7; TRBD2 is a possible D gene (6 bases). Germline V lookup: CDR1 LGHNA, CDR2 YSLEER. V lost 1 base and J lost 0, with 13 bases in between. The CDR3 spans 16 residues.

At least ten counts were recorded for this clonotype. This rearrangement joins TRBV7-2 to TRBJ2-1; the match to TRBD2 covers 9 bases. This CDR3 contains 15 residues. Per germline, CDR1 SGHTA and CDR2 FQGNSA. J lost 8 bases, V lost 4 bases, and 9 bases had no gene match. This chain's CDR3 is CASSSSGGGAYEQFF. The CDR3 DNA sequence: TGTGCCAGCAGCTCCTCTGGCGGGGGGGCGTATGAGCAGTTCTTC.

This clonotype has only a few counts. An end of the junction differs from the germline gene, which may be a read error. V is TRBV7-2 and J is TRBJ2-7; a weak D match, TRBD2 (5 bases). This CDR3 is 11 amino acids long. Germline loops: CDR1 SGHTA, CDR2 FQGNSA. CDR3 DNA: TGTGCCAGCGGCTTGAGGGTCGAGCAGTACTTC. It translates to CASGLRVEQYF.

To note about this clonotype: A read error may explain this, as a much larger clone is one base away. The rearrangement uses TRBV12-3 or TRBV12-4 and TRBJ2-2; D gene uncertain. Trimming removed 6 bases at V and 6 bases at J, with 11 bases between. The CDR3 covers 13 residues. In DNA form, the CDR3 reads TGTGCCAGCAGCCAAGCCCCCGCCGGGGAGCTGTTTTTT. This encodes CASSQAPAGELFF.

There are many counts of this clonotype. The chain couples TRBV11-2 to TRBJ2-5; TRBD2 matches at 7 bases. V gave up 1 base and J gave up 5 bases; unmatched junction bases: 7. The CDR3 runs 15 residues. Germline-derived CDR1 and CDR2 are SGHAT and FQNNGV. The CDR3 DNA reads TGTGCCAGCAGCTTAGGGGAGCGGGGTATGGAGACCCAGTACTTC. The encoded protein is CASSLGERGMETQYF.

The chain links TRBV5-5 to TRBJ1-2, with 8 bases matching TRBD1. Trimming cost V 4 bases and J 7 bases; bases outside gene matches: 6. The germline gives CDR1 SGHKS, CDR2 YYEKEE (reference sequence). The CDR3 is 13 amino acids. Written as DNA, the CDR3 is TGTGCCAGCAGCATCCGACAGGGGATTGGCTACACCTTC. Encoded protein: CASSIRQGIGYTF.

The chain is built from TRBV18 and TRBJ2-7, with D uncertain. V was trimmed by 8 bases and J by 4 bases, leaving 9 bases between them. From germline, CDR1 is KGHSH and CDR2 LQKENI. The CDR3 covers 11 residues. CDR3 residues: CASADPYEQYF. The CDR3 region has the DNA TGTGCCAGCGCTGACCCTTACGAGCAGTACTTC.

This clonotype showed up many times. V and J are TRBV28 and TRBJ2-2; D not resolved. The CDR3 consists of 13 residues. Trimming took 2 bases from V and 1 from J, leaving 2 bases between them. Germline V gives CDR1 MDHEN, CDR2 SYDVKM. Written as DNA, the CDR3 is TGTGCCAGCAGTTTACGGAACACCGGGGAGCTGTTTTTT. It is translated as CASSLRNTGELFF.

CDR3 coding DNA: TGTGCCAGCAGTTTCGATCGAGGGGGCAATGAGCAGTTCTTC. The encoded protein is CASSFDRGGNEQFF. The chain recombines TRBV12-3 or TRBV12-4 with TRBJ2-1, with D tentatively TRBD1 (6 bases). Deletions cut 3 bases from V and 6 bases from J, with 12 bases between. The CDR3 contains 14 residues.

This clonotype was detected only a few times. V usage is TRBV20-1 and J usage is TRBJ2-6, with D unclear. This CDR3 has 13 amino acids. V lost 6 bases and J lost 1, with 7 bases in between. Germline V gives CDR1 DFQATT, CDR2 SNEGSKA (reference sequence). CDR3 DNA sequence: TGCAGTGCCACTCAGTCTGGGGCCAACGTCCTGACTTTC. Translation: CSATQSGANVLTF.

The chain couples TRBV28 to TRBJ2-1; the match to TRBD2 covers 7 bases. The CDR3 is 15 residues long. Unmatched junction bases numbered 11, after V lost 5 bases and J lost 7 bases. CDR1 and CDR2 (germline): MDHEN, SYDVKM. CDR3 DNA: TGTGCCAGCAGTGTGGGAGGGAGGGAATCGAATGAGCAGTTCTTC. Its translation: CASSVGGRESNEQFF.

This clonotype was seen many times. This chain links TRBV12-3 or TRBV12-4 with TRBJ2-3, with TRBD1 as a possible D gene (5 bases). Trimming removed 8 bases at V and 4 bases at J, with 13 bases between. The CDR3 extends over 13 amino acids. For the CDR3, the DNA is TGTGCCAGCTCCAGGGATGGGGCAGATACGCAGTATTTT. Translating gives CASSRDGADTQYF.

The table lists this clonotype with a few counts. The chain couples TRBV7-9 to TRBJ1-2, with D unresolved. The V gene's germline CDR1 is SEHNR and CDR2 FQNEAQ (reference sequence). CDR3 size: 12 residues. The ends were cut back, 2 bases at V and 7 bases at J, with 8 bases in the middle. CDR3 sequence (DNA): TGTGCCAGCAGCTTAACTTCCATTGGCTACACCTTC. Protein product: CASSLTSIGYTF.

The gene calls are TRBV20-1 and TRBJ2-7; D perhaps matches TRBD1 (6 bases). The CDR3 totals 11 residues. Deletions cut 4 bases from V and 5 bases from J, with 9 bases between. Germline V gene sequence: CDR1 DFQATT, CDR2 SNEGSKA (reference sequence). Here the CDR3 reads CSATQGNEQYF. The DNA for the CDR3 is TGCAGTGCTACCCAGGGGAACGAGCAGTACTTC.

The chain joins TRBV5-5 to TRBJ2-2; perhaps TRBD2 as D (5 bases). Trimming stripped 7 bases from V and 4 bases from J, with 14 bases between. The CDR3 consists of 14 residues. In germline, CDR1 is SGHKS, CDR2 YYEKEE (reference sequence). The CDR3 region is CASRAGSITGELFF. The CDR3 DNA sequence: TGTGCCAGCCGCGCTGGGAGCATCACCGGGGAGCTGTTTTTT. The full variable domain, completed using reference TRBV5-5 and TRBJ2-2, is DAGVTQSPTHLIKTRGQQVTLRCSPISGHKSVSWYQQVLGQGPQFIFQYYEKEERGRGNFPDRFSARQFPNYSSELNVNALLLGDSALYLCASRAGSITGELFFGEGSRLTVL.

J is TRBJ1-4 and V is TRBV28; D is uncertain. The CDR3 is made up of 13 amino acids. The V gene lost 6 bases and the J gene lost 14 bases, with 19 bases spanning the gap. CDR1 and CDR2 (germline): MDHEN, SYDVKM. The CDR3 loop reads CASSYIGGPGLFF. The CDR3 coding sequence is TGTGCCAGCAGCTACATTGGCGGACCGGGGCTGTTTTTT.

The chain combines TRBV7-2 with TRBJ2-7, with TRBD1 identical over 7 bases. CDR1 is SGHTA, CDR2 FQGNSA, per germline. With V trimmed by 5 bases and J by 1 base, 5 bases remained unmatched. The CDR3 totals 14 residues. CDR3 DNA sequence: TGTGCCAGCAGCCCCGACAGGGCTTCCTACGAGCAGTACTTC. It encodes CASSPDRASYEQYF.

The J gene is TRBJ2-5, the V gene TRBV30, with no clear D. CDR1 and CDR2 from the germline V gene are GTSNPN and SVGIG (reference sequence). The V end was cut by 1 base, the J end by 8 bases, with 5 bases between. The CDR3 length is 10 residues. The CDR3 sequence is CAWSAETQYF. CDR3 in DNA: TGTGCCTGGAGTGCGGAAACCCAGTACTTC.

The chain recombines TRBV20-1 with TRBJ2-3; a possible D gene is TRBD2 (6 bases). The CDR3 loop spans 14 amino acids. The V end was cut by 5 bases, the J end by 1 base, with 13 bases between. Per the germline V gene, CDR1 is DFQATT and CDR2 is SNEGSKA (reference sequence). The CDR3 nucleotides are TGCAGTGCTCCGACTAGTCCTGGCACAGATACGCAGTATTTT. It codes for CSAPTSPGTDTQYF.

This clonotype showed up many times. This chain links TRBV29-1 with TRBJ1-1; TRBD1 is a possible D gene (5 bases). Trimming pared 4 bases from V and 10 bases from J, leaving 13 bases between. This CDR3 has 11 amino acids. Germline assignment: CDR1 SQVTM and CDR2 ANQGSEA. The DNA for the CDR3 is TGCAGCGTTGCGGGGCAGGGCCGAGCTTTCTTT. Translating gives CSVAGQGRAFF.

The chain carries TRBV5-1 and TRBJ2-1; 11 nucleotides agree with TRBD2. The length of the CDR3 is 15 residues. The germline CDR1 and CDR2 sequences are SGHRS and YFSETQ. V was clipped by 0 bases and J by 8 bases; unmatched bases: 4. The DNA of the CDR3 is TGCGCCAGCAGCTTGGAACTAGCGGGAGTCGATGAGCAGTTCTTC. Protein: CASSLELAGVDEQFF. The entire variable domain, with the rest obtained from reference TRBV5-1 and TRBJ2-1, is as follows: KAGVTQTPRYLIKTRGQQVTLSCSPISGHRSVSWYQQTPGQGLQFLFEYFSETQRNKGNFPGRFSGRQFSNSRSEMNVSTLELGDSALYLCASSLELAGVDEQFFGPGTRLTVL.

This clonotype was seen more than once but under ten times. V usage is TRBV10-2 and J usage is TRBJ2-1; 15 bases fit TRBD2. This CDR3 contains 16 residues. The ends lost 3 bases at V and 9 bases at J; junction bases unmatched: 6. Germline V gives CDR1 WSHSY, CDR2 SAAADI. The DNA for the CDR3 is TGCGCCAGCAGTGAAGGACTAGCGGGAGGGCCGAGTGAGCAGTTCTTC. This codes for CASSEGLAGGPSEQFF.

As for this clonotype: An end of the junction differs from the germline gene, which may be a read error. The chain carries TRBV12-3 or TRBV12-4 and TRBJ2-2; 15 bases match TRBD2. This CDR3 has 18 amino acids. The DNA of the CDR3 is TGTGCCTGCAGTTTCTCGGGACTAGCGGGGGGCAACACCGGGGAGCTGTTTTTT. Protein: CACSFSGLAGGNTGELFF.

This chain uses TRBV3-1 with TRBJ1-1; TRBD1 aligns across 8 bases. The CDR3 length is 14 residues. With V trimmed by 4 bases and J by 3 bases, 4 bases remained unmatched. Germline V gene data show CDR1 as LGHDT and CDR2 as YNNKEL (reference sequence). CDR3 region: CASSLRGPDTEAFF. The CDR3, as DNA: TGTGCCAGCAGCCTCAGGGGGCCGGACACTGAAGCTTTCTTT.

The V call is TRBV7-2, the J call TRBJ2-5, with D maybe TRBD2 (7 bases). Germline CDR1 SGHTA, CDR2 FQGNSA. The V end lost 2 bases, the J end lost 1 base, and 11 bases lay between the germline ends. CDR3 length: 15 residues. The CDR3 DNA reads TGTGCCAGCAGCTTATTAAGGGGGGGCCAAGAGACCCAGTACTTC. Translation: CASSLLRGGQETQYF.

This clonotype was found a few times. The chain is built from TRBV6-2 or TRBV6-3 and TRBJ2-1; D call uncertain. V dropped 4 bases and J dropped 4 bases, with 8 bases sitting between them. Germline V CDR1 and CDR2: MNHEY, SVGEGT. The CDR3 runs 13 residues. The CDR3 region is CASSFSQYNEQFF. The CDR3 coding sequence is TGTGCCAGCAGTTTCAGCCAATACAATGAGCAGTTCTTC.

The rearrangement joins TRBV14 to TRBJ2-1, with 15 bases matching TRBD2. The CDR3 is 15 amino acids. Trimming at V came to 4 bases and at J to 8 bases, leaving 3 bases not matched to a gene. Germline assignment: CDR1 SGHDN and CDR2 FVKESK. For the CDR3, the DNA is TGTGCCAGCAGCCGGACTAGCGGGGGGGCGCATGAGCAGTTCTTC. It yields the protein CASSRTSGGAHEQFF.

This clonotype was detected many times. The chain recombines TRBV12-3 or TRBV12-4 with TRBJ2-7; 10 bases line up with TRBD2. The CDR3 consists of 15 residues. Trimming took 2 bases from V and 3 from J; bases not matched to a gene: 4. The CDR3 region has the DNA TGTGCCAGCAGTTTAAAGTCTAGCGGGAGCTACGAGCAGTACTTC. Residues: CASSLKSSGSYEQYF.

This clonotype showed up just a few times. The chain employs TRBV6-2 or TRBV6-3 and TRBJ2-3; D is possibly TRBD2 (5 bases). The CDR3 spans 15 residues. Germline CDR1 is MNHEY and CDR2 is SVGEGT. V lost 0 bases and J 2 bases, leaving 9 bases between the germline ends. In DNA, the CDR3 is TGTGCCAGCAGTTACTCGAGACTAAACACAGATACGCAGTATTTT. As protein: CASSYSRLNTDTQYF.

The V call is TRBV4-3, the J call TRBJ2-2, with 7 bases matching TRBD1. V shed 0 bases and J 2 bases; nucleotides not matched to a gene: 6. Germline V CDR1 and CDR2: LGHNA, YSLEER. The CDR3 length is 17 residues. CDR3 region: CASSQDYGTVNTGELFF. The CDR3 DNA is TGCGCCAGCAGCCAAGATTACGGGACAGTAAACACCGGGGAGCTGTTTTTT.

The chain combines TRBV12-3 or TRBV12-4 with TRBJ1-1, with a weak D call TRBD1 (6 bases). The CDR3 spans 14 residues. Trimming removed 6 bases at V and 4 bases at J, with 15 bases between. CDR3 region: CASRGSGGLTEAFF. The CDR3 DNA follows: TGTGCCAGCAGGGGGTCTGGGGGGCTCACTGAAGCTTTCTTT.